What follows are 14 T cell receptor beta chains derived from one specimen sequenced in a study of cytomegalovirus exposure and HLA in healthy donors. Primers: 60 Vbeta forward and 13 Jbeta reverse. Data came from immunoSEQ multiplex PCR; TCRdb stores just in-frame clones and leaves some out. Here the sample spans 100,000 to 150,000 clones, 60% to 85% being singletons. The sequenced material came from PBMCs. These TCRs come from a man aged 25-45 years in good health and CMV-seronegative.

The CDR3 region is CASSHGHTSSYEQYF. The CDR3 DNA is TGCGCCAGCAGCCATGGACATACGAGCTCCTACGAGCAGTACTTC. The chain recombines TRBV4-3 with TRBJ2-7; D might be TRBD1 (5 bases). Germline-derived CDR1 and CDR2 are LGHNA and YSLEER. The CDR3 loop spans 15 amino acids. Deletions cut 3 bases from V and 0 bases from J, with 12 bases between.

The CDR3 is CASRTDMNTEAFF. CDR3 nucleotide sequence: TGTGCCAGCAGGACAGATATGAACACTGAAGCTTTCTTT. V usage is TRBV2 and J usage is TRBJ1-1; possible D gene TRBD1, 5 bases. Germline values: CDR1 SNHLY, CDR2 FYNNEI. The CDR3 extends over 13 amino acids. V lost 6 bases to trimming and J lost 0 bases, with 8 bases between them.

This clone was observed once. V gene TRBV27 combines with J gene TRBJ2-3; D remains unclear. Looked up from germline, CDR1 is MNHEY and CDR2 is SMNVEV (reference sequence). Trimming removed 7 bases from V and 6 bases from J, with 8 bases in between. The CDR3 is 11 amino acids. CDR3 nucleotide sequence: TGTGCCAGCACCCAGTTGGATACGCAGTATTTT. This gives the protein CASTQLDTQYF.

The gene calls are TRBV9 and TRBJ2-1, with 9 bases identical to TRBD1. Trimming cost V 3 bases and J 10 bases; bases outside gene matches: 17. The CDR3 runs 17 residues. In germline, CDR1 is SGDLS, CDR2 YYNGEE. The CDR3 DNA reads TGTGCCAGCAGCGCCTCCCCACAGACAGGGGGGATTAGGGAGCAGTTCTTC. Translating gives CASSASPQTGGIREQFF.

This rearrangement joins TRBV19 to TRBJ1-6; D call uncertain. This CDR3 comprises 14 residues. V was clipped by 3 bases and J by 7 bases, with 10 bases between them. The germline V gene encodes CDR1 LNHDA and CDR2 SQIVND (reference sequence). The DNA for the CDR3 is TGTGCCAGTAGTATTGTACAGCTGAATTCACCCCTCCACTTT. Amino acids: CASSIVQLNSPLHF.

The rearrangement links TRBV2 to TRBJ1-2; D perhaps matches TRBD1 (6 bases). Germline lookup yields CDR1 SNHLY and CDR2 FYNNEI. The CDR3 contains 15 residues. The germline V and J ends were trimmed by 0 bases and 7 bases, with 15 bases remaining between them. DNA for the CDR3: TGTGCCAGCAGTGAAGCGCACCAGGGGTGGCGTGGCTACACCTTC. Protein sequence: CASSEAHQGWRGYTF. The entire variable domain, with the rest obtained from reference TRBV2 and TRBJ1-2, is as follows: EPEVTQTPSHQVTQMGQEVILRCVPISNHLYFYWYRQILGQKVEFLVSFYNNEISEKSEIFDDQFSVERPDGSNFTLKIRSTKLEDSAMYFCASSEAHQGWRGYTFGSGTRLTVV.

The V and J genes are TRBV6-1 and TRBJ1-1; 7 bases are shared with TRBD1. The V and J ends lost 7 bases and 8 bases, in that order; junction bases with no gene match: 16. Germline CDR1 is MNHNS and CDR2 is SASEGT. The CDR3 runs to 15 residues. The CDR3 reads CASTYPGTDTREAFF. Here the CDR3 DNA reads TGTGCCAGCACCTATCCCGGGACAGATACGAGGGAAGCTTTCTTT.

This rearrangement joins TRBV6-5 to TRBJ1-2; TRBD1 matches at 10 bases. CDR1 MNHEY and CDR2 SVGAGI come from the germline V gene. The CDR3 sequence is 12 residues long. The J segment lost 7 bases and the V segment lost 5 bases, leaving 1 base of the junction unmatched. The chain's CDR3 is CASSGDRGGYTF. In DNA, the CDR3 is TGTGCCAGCAGTGGGGACAGGGGTGGCTACACCTTC.

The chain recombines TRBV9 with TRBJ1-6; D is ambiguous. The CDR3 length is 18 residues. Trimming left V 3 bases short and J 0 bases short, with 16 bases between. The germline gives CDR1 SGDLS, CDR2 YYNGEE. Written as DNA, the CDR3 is TGTGCCAGCAGCGCGAGGTCCAGTAAGAGCTCCTATAATTCACCCCTCCACTTT. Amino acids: CASSARSSKSSYNSPLHF.

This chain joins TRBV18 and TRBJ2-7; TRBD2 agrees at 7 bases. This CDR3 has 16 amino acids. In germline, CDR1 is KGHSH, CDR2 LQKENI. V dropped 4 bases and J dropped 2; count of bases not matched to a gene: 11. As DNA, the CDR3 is TGTGCCAGCTCACGGTTGGGGGGGGAGCGGACCTACGAGCAGTACTTC. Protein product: CASSRLGGERTYEQYF.

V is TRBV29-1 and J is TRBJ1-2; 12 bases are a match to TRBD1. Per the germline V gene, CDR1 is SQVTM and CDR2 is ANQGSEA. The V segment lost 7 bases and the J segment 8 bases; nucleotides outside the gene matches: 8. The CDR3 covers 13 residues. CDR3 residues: CSAGGTGGGGYTF. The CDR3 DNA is TGCAGCGCCGGTGGGACAGGGGGCGGGGGCTACACCTTC.

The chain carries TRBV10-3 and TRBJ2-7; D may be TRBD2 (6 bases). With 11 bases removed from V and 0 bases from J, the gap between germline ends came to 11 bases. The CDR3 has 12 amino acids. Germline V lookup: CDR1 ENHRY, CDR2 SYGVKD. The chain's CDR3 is CAAGTLSYEQYF. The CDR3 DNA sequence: TGTGCCGCGGGGACCCTCTCCTACGAGCAGTACTTC.

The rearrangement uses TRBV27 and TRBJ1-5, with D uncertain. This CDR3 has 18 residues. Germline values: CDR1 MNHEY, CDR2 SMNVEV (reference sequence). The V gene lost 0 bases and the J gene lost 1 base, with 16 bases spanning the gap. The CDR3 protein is CASSLSPPSGGSNQPQHF. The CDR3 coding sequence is TGTGCCAGCAGTTTATCGCCCCCTAGCGGAGGCAGCAATCAGCCCCAGCATTTT.

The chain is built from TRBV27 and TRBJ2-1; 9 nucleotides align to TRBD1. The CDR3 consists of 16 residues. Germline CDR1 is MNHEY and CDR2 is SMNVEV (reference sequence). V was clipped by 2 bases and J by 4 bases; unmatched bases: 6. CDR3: CASSLGWGQGYNEQFF. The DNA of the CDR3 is TGTGCCAGCAGTTTAGGATGGGGACAGGGTTACAATGAGCAGTTCTTC.